The 2 T cell receptor beta chains given below trace back to one sample, sequenced in a study of cytomegalovirus exposure and HLA in healthy donors. The method was immunoSEQ multiplex PCR; TCRdb's version includes in-frame clones alone and lacks a portion of them. The sample lists more than 95,000 clones; 80% to 90% were seen once. The sample comprised PBMCs. All receptors derive from a man between 18 and 29 years old in good health and CMV-seropositive.

CDR3 nucleotide sequence: TGTGCCAGCAGTGAAGGGAGTAGCGGGGGCGCACAGTACTTC. Its protein product is CASSEGSSGGAQYF. The V call is TRBV6-1, the J call TRBJ2-4; TRBD2 aligns across 9 bases. In germline, CDR1 is MNHNS, CDR2 SASEGT. CDR3 size: 14 residues. Unmatched junction bases numbered 8, after V lost 1 base and J lost 13 bases.

The chain carries TRBV10-3 and TRBJ1-3, with a possible D match to TRBD1 (6 bases). The CDR3 is made up of 14 amino acids. Between the trimmed V and J ends, which lost 7 bases and 2 bases, there was a span of 12 bases. Germline V CDR1 and CDR2: ENHRY, SYGVKD. The CDR3 nucleotides read TGTGCCATCATGGGGGGGCAGACTGGAAACACCATATATTTT. It is translated as CAIMGGQTGNTIYF.